This T cell receptor (beta chain) originates from a study of cytomegalovirus exposure and HLA in healthy donors. Vbeta (60) and Jbeta (13) primers were used in the PCR. Using immunoSEQ multiplex PCR, the repertoire was profiled, and TCRdb retains in-frame clones only, with some absent. The sample records under 200,000 clones, about 70% being singletons. The CDR3 spans 14 residues. V dropped 8 bases and J dropped 6; count of bases not matched to a gene: 12. Germline V gene data show CDR1 as SQVTM and CDR2 as ANQGSEA. The sample comprised PBMCs. The chain has TRBV29-1 and TRBJ2-3, with 9 positions matching TRBD2. The receptor's source is a woman aged 40 to 55 in good health and CMV-seropositive. The DNA for the CDR3 is TGCAGCTGGGGGGCTAGCGGGAAAATTGATACGCAGTATTTT. This translates into CSWGASGKIDTQYF.